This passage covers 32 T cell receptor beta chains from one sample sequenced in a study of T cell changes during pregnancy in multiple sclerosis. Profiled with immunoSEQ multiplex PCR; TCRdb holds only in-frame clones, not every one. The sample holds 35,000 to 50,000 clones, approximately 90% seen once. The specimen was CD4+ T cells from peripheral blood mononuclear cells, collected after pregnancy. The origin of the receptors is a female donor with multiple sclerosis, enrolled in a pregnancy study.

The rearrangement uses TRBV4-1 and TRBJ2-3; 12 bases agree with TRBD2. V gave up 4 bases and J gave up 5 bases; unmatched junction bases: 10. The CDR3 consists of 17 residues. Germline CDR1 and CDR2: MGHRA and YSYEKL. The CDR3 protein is CASSRGGLAGGLDTQYF. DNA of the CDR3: TGCGCCAGCAGCCGCGGCGGGCTAGCGGGAGGGCTAGATACGCAGTATTTT.

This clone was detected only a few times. In nucleotides, the CDR3 is TGTGCCAGCAGCCGTTTACAGGGGACCACTGAAGCTTTCTTT. It codes for CASSRLQGTTEAFF. This chain joins TRBV7-2 and TRBJ1-1, with 7 bases fitting TRBD1. This CDR3 contains 14 residues. V dropped 5 bases and J dropped 4; count of bases not matched to a gene: 7. Germline CDR1 is SGHTA and CDR2 is FQGNSA.

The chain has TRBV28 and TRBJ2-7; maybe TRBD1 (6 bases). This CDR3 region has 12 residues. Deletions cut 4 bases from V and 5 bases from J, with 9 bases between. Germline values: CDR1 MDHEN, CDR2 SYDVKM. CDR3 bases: TGTGCCAGCAGTTACAGGGTCCACGAGCAGTACTTC. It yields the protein CASSYRVHEQYF.

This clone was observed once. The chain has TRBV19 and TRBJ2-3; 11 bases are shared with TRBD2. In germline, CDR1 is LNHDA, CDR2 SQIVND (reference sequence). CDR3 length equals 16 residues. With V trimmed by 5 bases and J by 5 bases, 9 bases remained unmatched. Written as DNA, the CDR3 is TGTGCCAGTAGTCCTCGGACTAGCGGGTCGAGAGATACGCAGTATTTT. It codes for CASSPRTSGSRDTQYF.

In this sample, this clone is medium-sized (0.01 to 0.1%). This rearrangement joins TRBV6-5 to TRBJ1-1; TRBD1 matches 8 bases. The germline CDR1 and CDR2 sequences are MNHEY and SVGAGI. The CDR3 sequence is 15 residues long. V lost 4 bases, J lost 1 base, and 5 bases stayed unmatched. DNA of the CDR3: TGTGCCAGCAGTTCCCCGACAGGGGCGAACACTGAAGCTTTCTTT. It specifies CASSSPTGANTEAFF.

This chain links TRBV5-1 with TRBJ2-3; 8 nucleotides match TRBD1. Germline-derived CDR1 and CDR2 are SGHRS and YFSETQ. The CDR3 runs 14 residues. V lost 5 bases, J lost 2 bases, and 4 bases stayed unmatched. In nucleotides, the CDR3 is TGCGCCAGCAGTCGGACAGGGAACACAGATACGCAGTATTTT. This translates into CASSRTGNTDTQYF.

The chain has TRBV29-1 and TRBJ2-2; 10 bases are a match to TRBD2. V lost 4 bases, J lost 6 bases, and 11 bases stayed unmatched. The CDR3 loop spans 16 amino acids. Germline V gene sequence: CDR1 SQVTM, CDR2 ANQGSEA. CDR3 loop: CSVASSGRAGPGELFF. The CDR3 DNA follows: TGCAGCGTTGCATCCAGCGGGAGGGCCGGGCCCGGGGAGCTGTTTTTT.

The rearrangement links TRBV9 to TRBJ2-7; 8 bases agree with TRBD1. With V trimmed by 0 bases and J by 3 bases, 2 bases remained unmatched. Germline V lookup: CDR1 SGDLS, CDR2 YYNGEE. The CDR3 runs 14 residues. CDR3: CASSVGTGRYEQYF. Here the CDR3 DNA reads TGTGCCAGCAGCGTAGGGACAGGGCGCTACGAGCAGTACTTC.

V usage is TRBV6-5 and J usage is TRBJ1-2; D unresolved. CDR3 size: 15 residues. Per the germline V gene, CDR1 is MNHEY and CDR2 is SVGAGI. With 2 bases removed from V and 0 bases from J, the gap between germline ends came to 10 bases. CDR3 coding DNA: TGTGCCAGCAGTTACGGGGAGCCCCCTAACTATGGCTACACCTTC. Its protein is CASSYGEPPNYGYTF.

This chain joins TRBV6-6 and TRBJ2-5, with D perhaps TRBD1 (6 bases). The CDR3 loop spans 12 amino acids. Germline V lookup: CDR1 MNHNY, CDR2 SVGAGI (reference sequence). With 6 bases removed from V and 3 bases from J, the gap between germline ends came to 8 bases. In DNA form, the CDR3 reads TGTGCCAGCAGAAACAGGGAAGAGACCCAGTACTTC. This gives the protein CASRNREETQYF.

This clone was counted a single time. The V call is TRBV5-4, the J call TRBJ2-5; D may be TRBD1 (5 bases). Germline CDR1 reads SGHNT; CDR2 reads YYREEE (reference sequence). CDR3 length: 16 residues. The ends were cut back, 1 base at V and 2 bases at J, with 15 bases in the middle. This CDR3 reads CASSLNPSQGQETQYF. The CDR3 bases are TGTGCCAGCAGCTTGAATCCGAGCCAGGGACAAGAGACCCAGTACTTC.

The CDR3 DNA reads as TGTGCCAGCAGCTTGGGAGACTTCAGCTCCTACGAGCAGTACTTC. Its translation is CASSLGDFSSYEQYF. J is TRBJ2-7 and V is TRBV5-6, with no clear D. The CDR3 contains 15 residues. The V gene lost 0 bases and the J gene lost 0 bases, with 10 bases spanning the gap. Germline CDR1 reads SGHDT; CDR2 reads YYEEEE. The full variable domain, rest sourced from reference TRBV5-6 and TRBJ2-7, is DAGVTQSPTHLIKTRGQQVTLRCSPKSGHDTVSWYQQALGQGPQFIFQYYEEEERQRGNFPDRFSGHQFPNYSSELNVNALLLGDSALYLCASSLGDFSSYEQYFGPGTRLTVT.

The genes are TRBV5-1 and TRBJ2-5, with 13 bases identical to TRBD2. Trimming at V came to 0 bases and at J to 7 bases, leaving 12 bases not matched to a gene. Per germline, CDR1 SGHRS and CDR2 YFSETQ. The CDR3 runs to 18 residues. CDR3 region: CASSLELGTSGTRATQYF. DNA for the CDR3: TGCGCCAGCAGCTTGGAGCTTGGGACTAGCGGGACTCGCGCGACCCAGTACTTC.

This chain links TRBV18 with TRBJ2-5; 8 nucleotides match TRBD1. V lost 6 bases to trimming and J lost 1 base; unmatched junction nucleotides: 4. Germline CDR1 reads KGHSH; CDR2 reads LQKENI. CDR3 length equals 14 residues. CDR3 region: CASSRTGPQETQYF. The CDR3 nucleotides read TGTGCCAGCTCTCGGACAGGGCCCCAAGAGACCCAGTACTTC.

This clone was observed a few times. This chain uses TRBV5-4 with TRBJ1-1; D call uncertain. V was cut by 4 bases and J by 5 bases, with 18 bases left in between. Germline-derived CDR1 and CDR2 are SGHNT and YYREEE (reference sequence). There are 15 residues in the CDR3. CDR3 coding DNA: TGTGCCAGCAGCGTCAGGTACCAAGGTGGGACTGAAGCTTTCTTT. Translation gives CASSVRYQGGTEAFF.

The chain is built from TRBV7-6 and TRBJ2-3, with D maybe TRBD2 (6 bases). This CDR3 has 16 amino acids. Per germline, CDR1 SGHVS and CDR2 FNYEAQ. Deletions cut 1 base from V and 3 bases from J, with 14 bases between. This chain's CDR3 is CASSLGGVAVTDTQYF. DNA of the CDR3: TGTGCCAGCAGCTTAGGCGGGGTAGCGGTGACAGATACGCAGTATTTT.

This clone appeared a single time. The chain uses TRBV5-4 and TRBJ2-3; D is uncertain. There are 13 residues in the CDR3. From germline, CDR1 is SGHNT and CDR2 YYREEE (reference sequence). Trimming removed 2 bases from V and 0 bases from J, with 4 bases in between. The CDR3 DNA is TGTGCCAGCAGCTTCGGGAGCACAGATACGCAGTATTTT. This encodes CASSFGSTDTQYF.

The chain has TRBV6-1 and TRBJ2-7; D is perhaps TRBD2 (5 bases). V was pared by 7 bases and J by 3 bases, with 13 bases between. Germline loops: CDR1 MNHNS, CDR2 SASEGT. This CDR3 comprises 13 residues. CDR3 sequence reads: CASTPRENYEQYF. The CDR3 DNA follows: TGTGCCAGCACTCCGAGGGAGAACTACGAGCAGTACTTC.

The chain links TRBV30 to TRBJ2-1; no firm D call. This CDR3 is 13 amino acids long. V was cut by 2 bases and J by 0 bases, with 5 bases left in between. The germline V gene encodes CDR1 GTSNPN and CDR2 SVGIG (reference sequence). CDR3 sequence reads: CAWSTVSYNEQFF. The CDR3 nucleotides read TGTGCCTGGAGTACAGTCTCCTACAATGAGCAGTTCTTC.

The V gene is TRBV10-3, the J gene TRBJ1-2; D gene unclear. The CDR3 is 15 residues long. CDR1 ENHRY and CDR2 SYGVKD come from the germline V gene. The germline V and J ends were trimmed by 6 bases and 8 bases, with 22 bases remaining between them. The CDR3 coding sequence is TGTGCCATCAGCAATGGAGAGTCCGTCGAGTCAGGCTACACCTTC. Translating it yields CAISNGESVESGYTF.

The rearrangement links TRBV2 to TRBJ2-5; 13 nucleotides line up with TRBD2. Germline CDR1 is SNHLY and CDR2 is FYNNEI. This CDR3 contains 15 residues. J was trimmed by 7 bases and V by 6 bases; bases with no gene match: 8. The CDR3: CASSVGLAGVGTQYF. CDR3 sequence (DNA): TGTGCCAGCAGCGTCGGACTAGCGGGAGTCGGGACCCAGTACTTC.

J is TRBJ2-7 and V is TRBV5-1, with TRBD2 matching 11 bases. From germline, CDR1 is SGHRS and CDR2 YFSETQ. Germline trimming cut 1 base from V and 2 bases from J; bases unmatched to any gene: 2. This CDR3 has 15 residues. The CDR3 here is CASSLTSGRTYEQYF. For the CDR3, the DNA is TGCGCCAGCAGCTTGACTAGCGGGAGAACCTACGAGCAGTACTTC. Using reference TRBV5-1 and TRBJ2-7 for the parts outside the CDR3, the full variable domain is KAGVTQTPRYLIKTRGQQVTLSCSPISGHRSVSWYQQTPGQGLQFLFEYFSETQRNKGNFPGRFSGRQFSNSRSEMNVSTLELGDSALYLCASSLTSGRTYEQYFGPGTRLTVT.

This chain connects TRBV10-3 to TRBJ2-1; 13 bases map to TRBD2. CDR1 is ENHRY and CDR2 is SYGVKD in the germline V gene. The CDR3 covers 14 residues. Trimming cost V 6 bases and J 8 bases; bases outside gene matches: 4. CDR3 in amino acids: CAIRRTSGSDEQFF. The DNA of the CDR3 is TGTGCCATCAGGCGGACTAGCGGGAGTGATGAGCAGTTCTTC.

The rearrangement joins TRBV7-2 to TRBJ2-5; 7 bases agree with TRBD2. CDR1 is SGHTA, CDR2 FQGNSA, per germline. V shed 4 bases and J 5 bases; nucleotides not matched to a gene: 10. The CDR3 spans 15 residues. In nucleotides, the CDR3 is TGTGCCAGCAGCTCCCTCGGCCGTAGCGGGGAGACCCAGTACTTC. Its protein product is CASSSLGRSGETQYF.

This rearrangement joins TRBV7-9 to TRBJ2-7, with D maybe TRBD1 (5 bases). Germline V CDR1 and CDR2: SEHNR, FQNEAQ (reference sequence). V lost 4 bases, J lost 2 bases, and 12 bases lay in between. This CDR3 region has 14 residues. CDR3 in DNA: TGTGCCAGCAGCTCCTGGACACAAGCCTACGAGCAGTACTTC. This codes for CASSSWTQAYEQYF.

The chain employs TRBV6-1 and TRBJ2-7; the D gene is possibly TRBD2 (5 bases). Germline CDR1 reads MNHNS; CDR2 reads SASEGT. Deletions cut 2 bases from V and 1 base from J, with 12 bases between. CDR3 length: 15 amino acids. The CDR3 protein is CASSELPGFSYEQYF. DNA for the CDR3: TGTGCCAGCAGTGAACTTCCGGGGTTTTCCTACGAGCAGTACTTC.

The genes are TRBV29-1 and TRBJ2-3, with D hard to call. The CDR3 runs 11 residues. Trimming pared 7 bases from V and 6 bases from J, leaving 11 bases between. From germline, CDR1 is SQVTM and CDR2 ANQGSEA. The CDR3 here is CSAKDQDTQYF. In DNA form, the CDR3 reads TGCAGCGCCAAAGATCAGGATACGCAGTATTTT.

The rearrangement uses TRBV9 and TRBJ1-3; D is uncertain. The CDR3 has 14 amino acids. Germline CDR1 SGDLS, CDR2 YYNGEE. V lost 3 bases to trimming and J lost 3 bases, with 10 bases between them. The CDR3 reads CASSEYTDGNTIYF. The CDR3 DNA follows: TGTGCCAGCAGCGAGTATACTGATGGAAACACCATATATTTT.

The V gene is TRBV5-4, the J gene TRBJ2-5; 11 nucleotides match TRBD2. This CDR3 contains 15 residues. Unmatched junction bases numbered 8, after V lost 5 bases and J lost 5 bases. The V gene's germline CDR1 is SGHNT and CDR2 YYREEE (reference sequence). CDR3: CASSFSGRAEETQYF. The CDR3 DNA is TGTGCCAGCAGTTTTAGCGGGAGGGCCGAGGAGACCCAGTACTTC.

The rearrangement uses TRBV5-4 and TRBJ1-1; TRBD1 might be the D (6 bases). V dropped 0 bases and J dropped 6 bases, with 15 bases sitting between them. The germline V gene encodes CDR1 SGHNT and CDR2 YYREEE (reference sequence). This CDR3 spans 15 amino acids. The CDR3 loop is CASSLDMGKGAEAFF. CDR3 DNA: TGTGCCAGCAGCTTGGATATGGGAAAGGGGGCTGAAGCTTTCTTT.

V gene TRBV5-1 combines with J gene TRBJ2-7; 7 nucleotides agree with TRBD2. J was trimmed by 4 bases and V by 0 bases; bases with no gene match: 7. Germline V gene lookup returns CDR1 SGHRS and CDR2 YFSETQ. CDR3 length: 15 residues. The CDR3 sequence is CASSLAGDYLYEQYF. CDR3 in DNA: TGCGCCAGCAGCTTGGCCGGGGACTACCTGTACGAGCAGTACTTC.

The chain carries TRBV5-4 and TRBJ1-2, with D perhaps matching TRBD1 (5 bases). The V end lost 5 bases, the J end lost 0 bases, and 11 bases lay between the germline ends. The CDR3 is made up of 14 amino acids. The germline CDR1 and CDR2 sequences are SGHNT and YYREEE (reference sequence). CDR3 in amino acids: CASRAGSANYGYTF. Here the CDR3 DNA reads TGTGCCAGCAGGGCAGGGTCGGCTAACTATGGCTACACCTTC.